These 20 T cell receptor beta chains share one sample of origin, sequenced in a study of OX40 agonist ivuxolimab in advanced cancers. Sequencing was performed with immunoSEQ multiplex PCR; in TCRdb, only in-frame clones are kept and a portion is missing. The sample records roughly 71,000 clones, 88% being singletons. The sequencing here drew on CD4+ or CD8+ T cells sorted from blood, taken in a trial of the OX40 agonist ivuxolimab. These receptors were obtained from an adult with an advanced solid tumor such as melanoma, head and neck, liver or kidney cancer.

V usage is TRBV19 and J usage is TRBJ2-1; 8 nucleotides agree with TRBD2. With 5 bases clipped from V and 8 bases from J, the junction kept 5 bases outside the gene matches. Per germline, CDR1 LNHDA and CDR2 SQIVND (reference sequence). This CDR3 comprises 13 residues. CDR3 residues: CASSLAGNHEQFF. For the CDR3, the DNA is TGTGCCAGTAGTTTAGCGGGAAATCATGAGCAGTTCTTC.

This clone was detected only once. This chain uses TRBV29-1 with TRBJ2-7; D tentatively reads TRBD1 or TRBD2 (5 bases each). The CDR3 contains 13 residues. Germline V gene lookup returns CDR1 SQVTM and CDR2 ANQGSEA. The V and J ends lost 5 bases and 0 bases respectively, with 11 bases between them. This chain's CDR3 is CSVRWGNSYEQYF. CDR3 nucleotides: TGCAGCGTTAGGTGGGGGAACTCCTACGAGCAGTACTTC.

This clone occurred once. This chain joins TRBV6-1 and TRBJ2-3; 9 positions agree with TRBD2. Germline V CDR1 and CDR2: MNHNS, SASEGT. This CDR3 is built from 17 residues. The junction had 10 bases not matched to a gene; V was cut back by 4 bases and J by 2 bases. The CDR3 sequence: CASSVEIAGVNTDTQYF. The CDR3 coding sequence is TGTGCCAGCAGTGTAGAGATAGCGGGAGTGAACACAGATACGCAGTATTTT.

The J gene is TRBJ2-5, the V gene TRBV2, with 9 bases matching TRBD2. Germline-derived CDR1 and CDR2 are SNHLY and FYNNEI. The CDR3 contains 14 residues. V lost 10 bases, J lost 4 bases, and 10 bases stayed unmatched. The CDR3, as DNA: TGTGCCACCCGGGTGGGCGGGGGGGCAGAGACCCAGTACTTC. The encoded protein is CATRVGGGAETQYF.

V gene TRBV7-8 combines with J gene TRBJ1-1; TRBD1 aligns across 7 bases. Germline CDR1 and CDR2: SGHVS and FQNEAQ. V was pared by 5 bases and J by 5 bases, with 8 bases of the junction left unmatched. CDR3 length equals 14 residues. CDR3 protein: CASSHRGGETEAFF. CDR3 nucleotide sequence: TGTGCCAGCAGCCACAGGGGTGGCGAGACTGAAGCTTTCTTT.

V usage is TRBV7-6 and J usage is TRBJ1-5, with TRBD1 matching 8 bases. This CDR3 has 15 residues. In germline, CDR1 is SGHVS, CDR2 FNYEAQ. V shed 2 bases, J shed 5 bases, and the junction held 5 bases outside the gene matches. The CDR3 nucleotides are TGTGCCAGCAGCTTACAGGGGGCGCTGGATCAGCCCCAGCATTTT. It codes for CASSLQGALDQPQHF. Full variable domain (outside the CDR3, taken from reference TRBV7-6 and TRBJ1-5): GAGVSQSPRYKVTKRGQDVALRCDPISGHVSLYWYRQALGQGPEFLTYFNYEAQQDKSGLPNDRFSAERPEGSISTLTIQRTEQRDSAMYRCASSLQGALDQPQHFGDGTRLSIL.

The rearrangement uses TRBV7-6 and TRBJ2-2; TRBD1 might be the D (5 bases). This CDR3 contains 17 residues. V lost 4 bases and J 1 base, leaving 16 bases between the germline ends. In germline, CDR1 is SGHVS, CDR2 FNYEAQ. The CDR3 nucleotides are TGTGCCAGCAGCTATACCACACAGGTTCGGAACACCGGGGAGCTGTTTTTT. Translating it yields CASSYTTQVRNTGELFF.

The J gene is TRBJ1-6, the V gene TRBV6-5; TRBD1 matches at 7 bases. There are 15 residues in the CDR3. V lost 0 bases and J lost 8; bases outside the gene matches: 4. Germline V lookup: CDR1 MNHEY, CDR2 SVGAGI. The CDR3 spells CASSYSRQGYSPLHF. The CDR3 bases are TGTGCCAGCAGTTACTCACGACAGGGTTATTCACCCCTCCACTTT.

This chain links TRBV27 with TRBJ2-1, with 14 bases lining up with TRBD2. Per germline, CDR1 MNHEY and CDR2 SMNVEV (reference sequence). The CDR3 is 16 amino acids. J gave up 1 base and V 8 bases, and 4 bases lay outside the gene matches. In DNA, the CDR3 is TGTGCCAGCCGTCGGACTAGCGGGGGGTCCTACAATGAGCAGTTCTTC. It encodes CASRRTSGGSYNEQFF.

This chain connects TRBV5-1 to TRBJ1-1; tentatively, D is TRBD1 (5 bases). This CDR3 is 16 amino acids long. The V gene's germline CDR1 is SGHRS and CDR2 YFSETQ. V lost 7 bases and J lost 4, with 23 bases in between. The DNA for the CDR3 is TGCGCCAGCTCCTCCCTCCCCGGGGGTTTGGGCACTGAAGCTTTCTTT. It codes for CASSSLPGGLGTEAFF.

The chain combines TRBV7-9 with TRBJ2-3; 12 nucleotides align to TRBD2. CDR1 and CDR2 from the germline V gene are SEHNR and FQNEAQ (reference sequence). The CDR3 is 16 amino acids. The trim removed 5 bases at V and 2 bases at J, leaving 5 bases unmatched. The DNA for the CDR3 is TGTGCCAGCAGCCAATCTAGCGGGAGGGCCACAGATACGCAGTATTTT. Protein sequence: CASSQSSGRATDTQYF.

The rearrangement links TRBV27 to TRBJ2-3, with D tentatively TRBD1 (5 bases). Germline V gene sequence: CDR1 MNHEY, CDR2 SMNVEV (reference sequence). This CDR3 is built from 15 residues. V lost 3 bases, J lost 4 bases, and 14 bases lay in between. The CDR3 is CASSFSLPGPDTQYF. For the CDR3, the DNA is TGTGCCAGCAGTTTCAGCCTCCCAGGGCCAGATACGCAGTATTTT.

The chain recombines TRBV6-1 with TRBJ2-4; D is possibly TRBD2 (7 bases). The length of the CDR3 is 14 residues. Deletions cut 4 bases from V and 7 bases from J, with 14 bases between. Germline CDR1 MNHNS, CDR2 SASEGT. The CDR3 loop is CASSGGGLGNIQYF. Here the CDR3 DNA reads TGTGCCAGCAGTGGGGGGGGGCTAGGGAACATTCAGTACTTC.

As DNA, the CDR3 is TGCGCCAGCAGCCAGTCGGACAGGACTGGAAACACCATATATTTT. Encoded protein: CASSQSDRTGNTIYF. This chain uses TRBV4-1 with TRBJ1-3, with 7 nucleotides matching TRBD1. The V segment lost 3 bases and the J segment 2 bases; nucleotides outside the gene matches: 4. Germline V gives CDR1 MGHRA, CDR2 YSYEKL. This CDR3 contains 15 residues.

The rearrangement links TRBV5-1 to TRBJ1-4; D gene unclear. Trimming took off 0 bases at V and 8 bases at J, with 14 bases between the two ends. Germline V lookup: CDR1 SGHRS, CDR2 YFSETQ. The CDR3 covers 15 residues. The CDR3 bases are TGCGCCAGCAGCTTGGAGGGTGGCCCCTCCGAAAAACTGTTTTTT. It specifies CASSLEGGPSEKLFF.

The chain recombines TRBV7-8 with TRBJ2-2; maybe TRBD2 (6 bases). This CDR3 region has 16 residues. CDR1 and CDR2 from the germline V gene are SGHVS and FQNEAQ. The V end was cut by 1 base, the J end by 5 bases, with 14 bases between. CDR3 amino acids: CASSLGDSGETGELFF. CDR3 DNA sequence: TGTGCCAGCAGCTTAGGGGACTCCGGAGAGACCGGGGAGCTGTTTTTT.

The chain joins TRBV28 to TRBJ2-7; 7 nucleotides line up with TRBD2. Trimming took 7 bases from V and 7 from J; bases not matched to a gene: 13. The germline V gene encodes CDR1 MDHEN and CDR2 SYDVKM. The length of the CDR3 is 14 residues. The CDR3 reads CASIHGTITKEQYF. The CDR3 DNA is TGTGCCAGCATTCATGGGACTATAACTAAGGAGCAGTACTTC.

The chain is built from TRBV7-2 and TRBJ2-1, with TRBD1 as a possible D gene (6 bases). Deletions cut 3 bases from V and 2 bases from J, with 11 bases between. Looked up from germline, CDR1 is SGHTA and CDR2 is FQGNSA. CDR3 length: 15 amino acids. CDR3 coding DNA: TGTGCCAGCAGCTTTAGGACAGCCGCCTACAATGAGCAGTTCTTC. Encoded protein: CASSFRTAAYNEQFF.

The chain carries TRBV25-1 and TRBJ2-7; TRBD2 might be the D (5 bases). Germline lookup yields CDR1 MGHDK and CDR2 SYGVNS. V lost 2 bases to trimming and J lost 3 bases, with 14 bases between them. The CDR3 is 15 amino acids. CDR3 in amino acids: CASSEDRAAFYEQYF. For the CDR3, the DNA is TGTGCCAGCAGTGAAGATCGAGCGGCTTTCTACGAGCAGTACTTC.

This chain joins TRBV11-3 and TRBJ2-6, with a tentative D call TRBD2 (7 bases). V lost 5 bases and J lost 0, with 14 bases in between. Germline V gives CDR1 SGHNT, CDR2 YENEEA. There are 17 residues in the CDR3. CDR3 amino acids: CASSLRGGASGANVLTF. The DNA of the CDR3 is TGTGCCAGCAGCCTGAGGGGGGGGGCCTCTGGGGCCAACGTCCTGACTTTC.